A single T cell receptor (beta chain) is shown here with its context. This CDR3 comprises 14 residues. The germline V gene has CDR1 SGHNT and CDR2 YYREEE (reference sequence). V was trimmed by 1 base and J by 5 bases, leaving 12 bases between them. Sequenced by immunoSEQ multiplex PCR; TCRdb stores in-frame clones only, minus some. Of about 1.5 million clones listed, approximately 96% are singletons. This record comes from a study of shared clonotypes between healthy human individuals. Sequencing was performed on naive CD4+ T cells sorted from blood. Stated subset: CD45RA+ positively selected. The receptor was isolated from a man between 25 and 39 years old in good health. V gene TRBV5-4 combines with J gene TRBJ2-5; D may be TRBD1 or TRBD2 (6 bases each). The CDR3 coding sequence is TGTGCCAGCAGCTTGAGGGGGGCTATGGAGACCCAGTACTTC. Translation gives CASSLRGAMETQYF.